This T cell receptor (beta chain) comes out of a study of human T cells and chemical hapten exposure. Across the study: The upper back received 0.01% DPC by patch testing, with results read at 6 days.

The CDR3 is 15 amino acids. Trimming stripped 0 bases from V and 2 bases from J, with 8 bases between. Germline CDR1 and CDR2: LGHNA and YSLEER. TCRdb reprocessed the RACE reads with MiXCR, giving one entry per CDR3 protein. The table has about 120,000 distinct CDR3 sequences, roughly an eighth seen once. Study-wide results and caveats: Because all patients had alopecia, their immune responses might differ from healthy ones. While controls formed fewer of them, expanded TCRs formed significantly more large CDR3 similarity clusters.

In its sample, this clonotype was seen a few times. Its specificity is not known. Specified time point: patch test 1, 2 weeks after DPC sensitization. Treatment meaning: therapeutic diphenylcyclopropenone sensitization with weekly scalp DPC. The chain joins TRBV4-3 to TRBJ1-3; D ambiguous. This sample comprised whole blood, obtained in connection with sensitization to the hapten diphenylcyclopropenone (DPC). The sequence came from a man aged 18 to 35 with alopecia areata. Some clones in this sample may be carry-over from other donors' samples. In DNA, the CDR3 is TGCGCCAGCAGCCAAGATAGTACAGCTGGAAACACCATATATTTT. Its protein is CASSQDSTAGNTIYF.